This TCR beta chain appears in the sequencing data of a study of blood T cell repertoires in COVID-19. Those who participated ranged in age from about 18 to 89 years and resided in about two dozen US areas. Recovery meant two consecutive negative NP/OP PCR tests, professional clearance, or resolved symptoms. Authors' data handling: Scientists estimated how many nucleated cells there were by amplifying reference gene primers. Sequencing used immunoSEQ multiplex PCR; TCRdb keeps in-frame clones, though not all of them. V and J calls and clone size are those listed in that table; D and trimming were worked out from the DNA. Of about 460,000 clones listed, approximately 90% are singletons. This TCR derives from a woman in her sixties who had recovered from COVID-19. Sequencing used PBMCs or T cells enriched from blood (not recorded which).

The CDR3 DNA follows: TGCGCCAGCAGCTCCATGGGACAGGGAACAGGAAACACCATATATTTT. It specifies CASSSMGQGTGNTIYF. The V and J genes are TRBV5-1 and TRBJ1-3; 9 bases are a match to TRBD1. CDR1 SGHRS and CDR2 YFSETQ come from the germline V gene. Losses at the gene ends were 3 bases for V and 4 bases for J; bases not matched to a gene: 8. The CDR3 totals 16 residues.